This T cell receptor (beta chain) was captured by sequencing in a study of blood T cells in healthy people across ages. Using a J-beta primer mix together with a sample-barcoded 5' primer, a second PCR was run for roughly 6 to 12 cycles. TCRdb reanalysed the 5' RACE reads using MiXCR and keeps one entry per CDR3 protein. Of just under 550,000 distinct CDR3 sequences listed, more than 20% were seen once; the top ten hold under 9%. This clonotype was observed a handful of times. CDR3 length: 15 amino acids. V lost 5 bases and J 1 base, leaving 17 bases between the germline ends. CDR1 DFQATT and CDR2 SNEGSKA come from the germline V gene (reference sequence). This same sample was also part of a study on T cells of mothers and their children.

This sequence joins TRBV20-1 and TRBJ1-1; D unresolved. This TCR came from a boy younger than 18 in good health. Specimen: blood. The CDR3 loop reads CSAPESVTRNTEAFF. In DNA form, the CDR3 reads TGCAGTGCTCCAGAGTCGGTTACTCGGAACACTGAAGCTTTCTTT.